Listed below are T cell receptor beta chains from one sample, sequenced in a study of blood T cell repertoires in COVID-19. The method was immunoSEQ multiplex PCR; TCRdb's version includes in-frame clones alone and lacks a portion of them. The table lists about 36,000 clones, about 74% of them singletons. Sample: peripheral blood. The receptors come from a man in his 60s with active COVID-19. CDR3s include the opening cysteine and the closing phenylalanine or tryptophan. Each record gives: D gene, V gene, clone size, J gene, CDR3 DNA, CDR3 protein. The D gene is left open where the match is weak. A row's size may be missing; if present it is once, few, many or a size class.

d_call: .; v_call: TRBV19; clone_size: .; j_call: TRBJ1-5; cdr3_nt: TGTGCCAGCAAGGACAGCCGAATCAATCAGCCCCAGCATTTT; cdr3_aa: CASKDSRINQPQHF
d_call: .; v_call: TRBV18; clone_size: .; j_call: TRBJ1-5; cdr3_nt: TGTGCCAGCTCACGCGACGGGGTAATCAATCAGCCCCAGCATTTT; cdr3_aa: CASSRDGVINQPQHF
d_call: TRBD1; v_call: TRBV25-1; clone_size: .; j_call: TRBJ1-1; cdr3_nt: TGTGCCAGCTTGAGGGGACAGGGGACTGAAGCTTTCTTT; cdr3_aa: CASLRGQGTEAFF
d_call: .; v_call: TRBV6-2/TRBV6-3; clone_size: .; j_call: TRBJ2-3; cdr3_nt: TGTGCCAGCAGTAGTTACGGTTTTAGCACAGATACGCAGTATTTT; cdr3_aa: CASSSYGFSTDTQYF
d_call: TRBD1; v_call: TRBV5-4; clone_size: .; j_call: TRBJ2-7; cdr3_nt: TGTGCCAGCAGGTCGGGACAGGGGACCTCCTACGAGCAGTACTTC; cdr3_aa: CASRSGQGTSYEQYF
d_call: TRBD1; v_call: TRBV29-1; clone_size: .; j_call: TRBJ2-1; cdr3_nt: TGCAGCGCCCACCACCAGGGGGCGAATGAGCAGTTCTTC; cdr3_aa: CSAHHQGANEQFF
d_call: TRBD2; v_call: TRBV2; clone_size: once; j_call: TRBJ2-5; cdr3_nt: TGTGCCAGCAGTAAAGGACTAGCGGTACAAGAGACCCAGTACTTC; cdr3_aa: CASSKGLAVQETQYF
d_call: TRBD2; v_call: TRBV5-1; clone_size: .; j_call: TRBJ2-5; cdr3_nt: TGCGCCAGCAGGAGAGGCACTAGCGTCTACCAAGAGACCCAGTACTTC; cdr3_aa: CASRRGTSVYQETQYF
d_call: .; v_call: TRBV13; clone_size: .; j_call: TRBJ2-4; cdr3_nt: TGTGCCAGCAGCTTAGTGTCGGGGATCGCCAAAAACATTCAGTACTTC; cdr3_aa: CASSLVSGIAKNIQYF
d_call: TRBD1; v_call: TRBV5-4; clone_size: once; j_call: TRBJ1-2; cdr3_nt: TGTGCCAGCAGTCCGGAGGGGGCCAAGACCTATGGCTACACCTTC; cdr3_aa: CASSPEGAKTYGYTF
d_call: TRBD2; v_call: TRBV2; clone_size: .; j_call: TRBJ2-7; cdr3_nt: TGTGCCAGTCTTGGCCGGGGGGAAACCTACGAGCAGTACTTC; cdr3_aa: CASLGRGETYEQYF
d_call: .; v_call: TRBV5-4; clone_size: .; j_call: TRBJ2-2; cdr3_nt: TGTGCCAGCAGCTCCGCCCTTGTTTTGGGCTCCACCGGGGAGCTGTTTTTT; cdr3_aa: CASSSALVLGSTGELFF
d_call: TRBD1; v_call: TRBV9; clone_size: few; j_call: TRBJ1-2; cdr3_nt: TGTGCCAGCAGCGGATGGAGTCCGTCACAGGGGGAGGATGGCTACACCTTC; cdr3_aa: CASSGWSPSQGEDGYTF
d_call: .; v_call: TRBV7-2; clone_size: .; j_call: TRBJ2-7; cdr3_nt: TGTGCCAGCACCGTGGGGCAGGGGTCCTACGAGCAGTACTTC; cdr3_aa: CASTVGQGSYEQYF
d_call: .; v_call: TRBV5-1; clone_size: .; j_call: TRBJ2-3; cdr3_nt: TGCGCCAGCAGCACCGGACAGCTCACAGATACGCAGTATTTT; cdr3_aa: CASSTGQLTDTQYF
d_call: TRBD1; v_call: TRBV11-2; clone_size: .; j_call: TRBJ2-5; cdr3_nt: TGTGCCAGCAGAAATCAGGGGGCTACGAAGACCCAGTACTTC; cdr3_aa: CASRNQGATKTQYF
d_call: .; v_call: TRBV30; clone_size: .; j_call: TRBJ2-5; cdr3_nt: TGTGCCTGGAATTGGGACTTTGAGCAAGAGACCCAGTACTTC; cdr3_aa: CAWNWDFEQETQYF
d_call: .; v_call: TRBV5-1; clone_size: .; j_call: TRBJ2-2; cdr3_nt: TGCGCCAGCAGCCTCCCCTTGTCCGACACCGGGGAGCTGTTTTTT; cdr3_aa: CASSLPLSDTGELFF
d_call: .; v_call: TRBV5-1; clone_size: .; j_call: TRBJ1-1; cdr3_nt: TGCGCCAGTCAACGACAGCGGAACACTGAAGCTTTCTTT; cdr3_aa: CASQRQRNTEAFF
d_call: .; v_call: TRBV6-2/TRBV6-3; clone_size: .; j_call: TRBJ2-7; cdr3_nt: TGTGCCAGCAGTTACGGTCCAGGTCTGGGCGAGCAGTACTTC; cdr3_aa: CASSYGPGLGEQYF
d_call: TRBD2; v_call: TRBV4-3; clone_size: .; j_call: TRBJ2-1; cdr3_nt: TGCGCCAGCAGCCATGGGACTATCCTTGATTACAATGAGCAGTTCTTC; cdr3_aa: CASSHGTILDYNEQFF
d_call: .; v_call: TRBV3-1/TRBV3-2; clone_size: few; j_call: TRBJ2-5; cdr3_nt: TGTGCCAGCAGCCAAGATGTCGGATTTTCCGTTCCGAGGATGGGTGGTGAGACCCAGTACTTC; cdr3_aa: CASSQDVGFSVPRMGGETQYF
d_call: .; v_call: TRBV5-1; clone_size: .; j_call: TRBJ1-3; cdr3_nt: TGCGCCAGCAGCGAAGGGACATTGAGCGGAAACACCATATATTTT; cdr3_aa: CASSEGTLSGNTIYF
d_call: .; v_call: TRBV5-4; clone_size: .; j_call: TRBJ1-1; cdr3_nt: TGTGCCAGCAGCTTTATCTCCAGGGAGGGTGAAGCTTTCTTT; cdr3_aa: CASSFISREGEAFF
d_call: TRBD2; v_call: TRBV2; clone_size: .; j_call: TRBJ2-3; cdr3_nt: TGTGCCAGCAATTCGGGAGGGCCATCAGATACGCAGTATTTT; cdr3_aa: CASNSGGPSDTQYF
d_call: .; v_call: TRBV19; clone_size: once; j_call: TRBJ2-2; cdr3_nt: TGTGCCAGTTCCCACGACAGTTACACCGGGGAGCTGTTTTTT; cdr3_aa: CASSHDSYTGELFF
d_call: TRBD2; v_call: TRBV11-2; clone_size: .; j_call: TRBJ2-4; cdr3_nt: TGTGCCAGCAGCTTCCGTGCGGGAGGGAGGGAAAACATTCAGTACTTC; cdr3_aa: CASSFRAGGRENIQYF
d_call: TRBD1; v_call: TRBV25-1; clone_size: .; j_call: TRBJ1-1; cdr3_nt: TGTGCCAGCAGTGACCGGGACAGGGCCACTGAAGCTTTCTTT; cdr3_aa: CASSDRDRATEAFF
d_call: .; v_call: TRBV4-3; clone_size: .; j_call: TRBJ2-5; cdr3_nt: TGCGCCAGCAGCCAAGCGGAGCGGCAGACCCAGTACTTC; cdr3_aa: CASSQAERQTQYF
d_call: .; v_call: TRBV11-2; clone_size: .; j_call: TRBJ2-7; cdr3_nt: TGTGCCAGCAGCCCGGACATCGGGGAGCAGTACTTC; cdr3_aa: CASSPDIGEQYF
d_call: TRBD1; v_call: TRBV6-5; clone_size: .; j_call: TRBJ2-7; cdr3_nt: TGTGCCAGCAGTTACTCGACAGGGGGATCCTACGAGCAGTACTTC; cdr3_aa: CASSYSTGGSYEQYF
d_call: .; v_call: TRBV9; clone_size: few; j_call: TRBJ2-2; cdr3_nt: TGTGCCAGCAGCGTAGAGGGGGCCGGGGAGCTGTTTTTT; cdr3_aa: CASSVEGAGELFF
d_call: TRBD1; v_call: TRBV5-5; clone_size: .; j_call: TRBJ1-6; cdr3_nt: TGTGCCAGCAGCTTGGGACAGGGGGCTGGCTATAATTCACCCCTCCACTTT; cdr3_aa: CASSLGQGAGYNSPLHF
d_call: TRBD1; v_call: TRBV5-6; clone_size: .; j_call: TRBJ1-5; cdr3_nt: TGTGCCAGCAGCCTCGCAGGGGGCGGTGGAAATCAGCCCCAGCATTTT; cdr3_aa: CASSLAGGGGNQPQHF
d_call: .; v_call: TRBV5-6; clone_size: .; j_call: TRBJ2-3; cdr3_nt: TGTGCCAGCAGCTTATCCCCCAGGGGAAGCACAGATACGCAGTATTTT; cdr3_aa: CASSLSPRGSTDTQYF
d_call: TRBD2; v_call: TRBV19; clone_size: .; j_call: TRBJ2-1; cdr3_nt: TGTGCCAGTAAAGGACTAGCGGGAGGTTGGGAGCAGTTCTTC; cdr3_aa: CASKGLAGGWEQFF
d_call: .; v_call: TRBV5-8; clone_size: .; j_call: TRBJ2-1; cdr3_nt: TGTGCCAGCAGCATAGCAGTTGAGCAGTTCTTC; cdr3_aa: CASSIAVEQFF
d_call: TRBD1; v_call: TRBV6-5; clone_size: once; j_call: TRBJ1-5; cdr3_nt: TGTGCCACCGCCCGGGGACAGCAAGATCAGCCCCAGCATTTT; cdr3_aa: CATARGQQDQPQHF
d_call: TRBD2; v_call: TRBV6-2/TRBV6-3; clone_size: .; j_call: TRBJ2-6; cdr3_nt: TGTGCCAGCAGCCGCGGGGGGTCTGGGGCCAACGTCCTGACTTTC; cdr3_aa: CASSRGGSGANVLTF
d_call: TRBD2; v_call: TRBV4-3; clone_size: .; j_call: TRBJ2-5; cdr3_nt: TGCGCCAGCAGCCCAACGAGCGGCGGGAGGTACCAAGAGACCCAGTACTTC; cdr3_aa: CASSPTSGGRYQETQYF
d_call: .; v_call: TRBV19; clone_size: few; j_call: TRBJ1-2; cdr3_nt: TGTGCCAGTAGTATGTCCAGGGACTATGGCTACACCTTC; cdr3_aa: CASSMSRDYGYTF
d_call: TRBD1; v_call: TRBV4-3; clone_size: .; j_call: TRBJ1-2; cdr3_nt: TGCGCCAGCAGCCAAGAACCCAAGGGACAGACAAACTATGGCTACACCTTC; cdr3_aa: CASSQEPKGQTNYGYTF
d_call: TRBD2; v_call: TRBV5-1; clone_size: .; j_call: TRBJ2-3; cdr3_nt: TGCGCCAGCAGCTGGGGACTAGCGGGAGGGCCAGATACGCAGTATTTT; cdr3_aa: CASSWGLAGGPDTQYF
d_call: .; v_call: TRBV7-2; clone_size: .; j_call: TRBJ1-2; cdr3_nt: TGTGCCAGCAGTCCCCGGGGGACGTATGGCTACACCTTC; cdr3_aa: CASSPRGTYGYTF
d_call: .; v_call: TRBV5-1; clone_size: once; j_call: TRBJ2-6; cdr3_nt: TGCGCCAGCAGCTTGGCACAGGGCTCTGGGGCCAACGTCCTGACTTTC; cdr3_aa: CASSLAQGSGANVLTF
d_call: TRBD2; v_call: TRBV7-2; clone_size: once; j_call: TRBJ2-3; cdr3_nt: TGTGCCAGCAGCCATCCGGGACTAGGGTCCACAGATACGCAGTATTTT; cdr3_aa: CASSHPGLGSTDTQYF
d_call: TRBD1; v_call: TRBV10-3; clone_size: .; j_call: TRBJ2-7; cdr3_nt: TGTGCCGCCACCAGGGGGACAGGGGTTTACGAGCAGTACTTC; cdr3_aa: CAATRGTGVYEQYF
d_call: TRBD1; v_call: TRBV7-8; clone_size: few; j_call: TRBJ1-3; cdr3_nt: TGTGCCAGCAGCATCCCAGGGGGTGATGGAAACACCATATATTTT; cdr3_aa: CASSIPGGDGNTIYF
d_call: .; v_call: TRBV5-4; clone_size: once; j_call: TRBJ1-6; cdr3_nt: TGTGCCAGCAGCTTAATGGGAGCTAATTCACCCCTCCACTTT; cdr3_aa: CASSLMGANSPLHF
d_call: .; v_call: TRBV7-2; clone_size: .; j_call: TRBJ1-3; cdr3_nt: TGTGCCAGCAGCCCGAGCTCTGGAAACACCATATATTTT; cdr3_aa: CASSPSSGNTIYF
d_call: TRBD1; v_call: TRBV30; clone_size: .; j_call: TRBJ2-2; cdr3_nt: TGTGCCGTCTTCAGGGGGCCCAACACCGGGGAGCTGTTTTTT; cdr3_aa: CAVFRGPNTGELFF
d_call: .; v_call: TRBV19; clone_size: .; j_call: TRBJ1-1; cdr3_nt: TGTGCCAGTAGTACGCAGGTGGACACTGAAGCTTTCTTT; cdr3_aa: CASSTQVDTEAFF
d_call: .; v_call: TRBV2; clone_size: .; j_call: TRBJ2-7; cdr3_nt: TGTGCCAGCAGTGGAGTCGAGCAGTACTTC; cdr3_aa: CASSGVEQYF
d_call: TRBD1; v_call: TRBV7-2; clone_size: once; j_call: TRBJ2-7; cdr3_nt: TGTGCCAGCAGCGACGACAGGGGGCTCGAGCAGTACTTC; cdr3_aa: CASSDDRGLEQYF
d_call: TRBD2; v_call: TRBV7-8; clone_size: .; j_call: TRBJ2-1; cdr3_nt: TGTGCCAGCAGCCACCGCCCGGTCCTCCTAGCGGGGGGTTACAATGAGCAGTTCTTC; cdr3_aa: CASSHRPVLLAGGYNEQFF
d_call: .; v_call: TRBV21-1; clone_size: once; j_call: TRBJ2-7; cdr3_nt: TGTGCCAGCACCCCTAGCGGGAGATTGCGCATCCTCTACGAGCAGTACTTC; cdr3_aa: CASTPSGRLRILYEQYF
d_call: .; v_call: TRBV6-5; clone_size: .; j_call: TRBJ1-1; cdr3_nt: TGTGCCAGCAGCCAACAGGGTCGGACTGAAGCTTTCTTT; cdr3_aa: CASSQQGRTEAFF
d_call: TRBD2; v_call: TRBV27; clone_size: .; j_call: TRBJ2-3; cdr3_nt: TGTGCCAGCAGTTTGTACGGGAGGGGGGCAGATACGCAGTATTTT; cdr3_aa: CASSLYGRGADTQYF
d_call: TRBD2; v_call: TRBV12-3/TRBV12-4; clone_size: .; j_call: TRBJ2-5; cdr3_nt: TGTGCCAGCAGCTATAGCGGGGGAGAGACCCAGTACTTC; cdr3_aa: CASSYSGGETQYF